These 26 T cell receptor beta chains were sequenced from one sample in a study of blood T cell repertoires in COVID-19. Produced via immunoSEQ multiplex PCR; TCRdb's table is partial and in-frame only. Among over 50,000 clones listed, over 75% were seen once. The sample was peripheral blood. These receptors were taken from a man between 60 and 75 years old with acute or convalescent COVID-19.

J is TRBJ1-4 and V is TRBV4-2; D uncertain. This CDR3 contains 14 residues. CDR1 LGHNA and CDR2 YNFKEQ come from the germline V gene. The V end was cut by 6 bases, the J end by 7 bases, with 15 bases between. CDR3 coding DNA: TGTGCCAGCAGGACTAAGGGAGGGAGTGAAAAACTGTTTTTT. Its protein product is CASRTKGGSEKLFF.

The CDR3 loop is CASSEQVGNQPQHF. The DNA for the CDR3 is TGTGCCAGCAGTGAGCAGGTTGGCAATCAGCCCCAGCATTTT. The genes are TRBV2 and TRBJ1-5; D ambiguous. Germline V CDR1 and CDR2: SNHLY, FYNNEI. The CDR3 spans 14 residues. V was trimmed by 3 bases and J by 2 bases, leaving 8 bases between them.

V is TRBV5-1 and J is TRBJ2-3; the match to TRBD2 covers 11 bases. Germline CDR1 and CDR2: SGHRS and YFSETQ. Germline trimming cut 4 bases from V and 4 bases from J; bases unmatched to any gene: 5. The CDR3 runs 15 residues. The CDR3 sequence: CASSPGTSGADTQYF. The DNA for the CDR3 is TGCGCCAGCAGCCCCGGGACTAGCGGAGCAGATACGCAGTATTTT.

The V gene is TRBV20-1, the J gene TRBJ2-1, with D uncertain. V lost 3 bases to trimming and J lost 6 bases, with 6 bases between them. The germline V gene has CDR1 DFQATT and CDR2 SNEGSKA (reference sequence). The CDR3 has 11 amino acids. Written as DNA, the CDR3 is TGCAGTGCTAGGTCAGGCAATGAGCAGTTCTTC. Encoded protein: CSARSGNEQFF.

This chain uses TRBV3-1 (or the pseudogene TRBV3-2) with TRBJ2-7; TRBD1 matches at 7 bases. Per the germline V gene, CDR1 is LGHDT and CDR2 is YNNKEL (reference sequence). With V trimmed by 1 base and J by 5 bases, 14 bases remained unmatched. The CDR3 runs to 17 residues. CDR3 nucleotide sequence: TGTGCCAGCAGCCAAGGTCAGGGGGTTTTTCTCGCGGACGAGCAGTACTTC. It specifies CASSQGQGVFLADEQYF.

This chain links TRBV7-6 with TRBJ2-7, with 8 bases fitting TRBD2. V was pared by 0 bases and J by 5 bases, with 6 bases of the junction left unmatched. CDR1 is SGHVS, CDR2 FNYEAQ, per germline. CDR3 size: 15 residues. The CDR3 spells CASSLAARGADEQYF. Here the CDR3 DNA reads TGTGCCAGCAGCTTAGCGGCGCGGGGGGCGGACGAGCAGTACTTC. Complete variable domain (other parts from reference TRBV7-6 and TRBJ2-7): GAGVSQSPRYKVTKRGQDVALRCDPISGHVSLYWYRQALGQGPEFLTYFNYEAQQDKSGLPNDRFSAERPEGSISTLTIQRTEQRDSAMYRCASSLAARGADEQYFGPGTRLTVT.

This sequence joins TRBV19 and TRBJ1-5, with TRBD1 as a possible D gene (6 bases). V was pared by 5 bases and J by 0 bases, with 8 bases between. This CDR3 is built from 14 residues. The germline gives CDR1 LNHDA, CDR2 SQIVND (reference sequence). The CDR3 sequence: CASSGQNSNQPQHF. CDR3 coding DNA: TGTGCCAGTAGTGGACAGAATAGCAATCAGCCCCAGCATTTT. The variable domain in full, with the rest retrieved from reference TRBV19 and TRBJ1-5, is DGGITQSPKYLFRKEGQNVTLSCEQNLNHDAMYWYRQDPGQGLRLIYYSQIVNDFQKGDIAEGYSVSREKKESFPLTVTSAQKNPTAFYLCASSGQNSNQPQHFGDGTRLSIL.

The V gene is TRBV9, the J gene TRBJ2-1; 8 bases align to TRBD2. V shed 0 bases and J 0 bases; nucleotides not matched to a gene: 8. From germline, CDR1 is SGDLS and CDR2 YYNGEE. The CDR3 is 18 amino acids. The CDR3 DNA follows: TGTGCCAGCAGCGTAGGGGGTAGCGGGGCCAACTCCTACAATGAGCAGTTCTTC. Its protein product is CASSVGGSGANSYNEQFF.

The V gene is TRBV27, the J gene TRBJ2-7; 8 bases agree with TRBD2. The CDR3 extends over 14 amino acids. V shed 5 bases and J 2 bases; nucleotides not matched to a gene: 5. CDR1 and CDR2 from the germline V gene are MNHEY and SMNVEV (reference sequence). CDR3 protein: CASSGRGGTYEQYF. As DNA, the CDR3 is TGTGCCAGCAGTGGACGGGGGGGTACCTACGAGCAGTACTTC.

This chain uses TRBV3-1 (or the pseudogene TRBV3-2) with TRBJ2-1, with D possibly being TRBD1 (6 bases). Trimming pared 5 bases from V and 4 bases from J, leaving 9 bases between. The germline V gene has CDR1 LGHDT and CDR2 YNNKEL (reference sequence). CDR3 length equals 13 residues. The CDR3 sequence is CASSYGQYNEQFF. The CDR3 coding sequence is TGTGCCAGCAGCTACGGACAGTACAATGAGCAGTTCTTC.

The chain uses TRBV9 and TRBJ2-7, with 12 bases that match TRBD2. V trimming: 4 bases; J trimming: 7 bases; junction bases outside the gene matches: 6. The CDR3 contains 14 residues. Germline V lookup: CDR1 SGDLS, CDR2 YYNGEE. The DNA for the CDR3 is TGTGCCAGCAGCTCTAGCGGGGGGGCCGGGGAGCAGTACTTC. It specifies CASSSSGGAGEQYF.

CDR3 in DNA: TGCGCCAGCAGCCCCGGGACAGGGGACTACGAGCAGTACTTC. Its protein is CASSPGTGDYEQYF. The rearrangement uses TRBV4-3 and TRBJ2-7, with 10 bases fitting TRBD1. The ends lost 4 bases at V and 3 bases at J; junction bases unmatched: 3. CDR1 LGHNA and CDR2 YSLEER come from the germline V gene. The CDR3 is made up of 14 amino acids.

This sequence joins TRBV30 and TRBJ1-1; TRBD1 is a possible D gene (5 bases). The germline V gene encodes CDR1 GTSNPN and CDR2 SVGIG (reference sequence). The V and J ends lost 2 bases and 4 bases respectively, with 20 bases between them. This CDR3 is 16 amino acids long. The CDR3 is CAWSSSLGAHRTEAFF. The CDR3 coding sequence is TGTGCCTGGAGTTCGTCGTTAGGGGCACACCGCACTGAAGCTTTCTTT. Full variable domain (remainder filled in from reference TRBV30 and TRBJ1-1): SQTIHQWPATLVQPVGSPLSLECTVEGTSNPNLYWYRQAAGRGLQLLFYSVGIGQISSEVPQNLSASRPQDRQFILSSKKLLLSDSGFYLCAWSSSLGAHRTEAFFGQGTRLTVV.

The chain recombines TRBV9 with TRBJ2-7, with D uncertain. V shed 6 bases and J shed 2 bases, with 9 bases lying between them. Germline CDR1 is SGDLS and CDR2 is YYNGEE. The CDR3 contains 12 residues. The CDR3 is CASTPYAYEQYF. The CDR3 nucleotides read TGTGCCAGCACCCCTTATGCCTACGAGCAGTACTTC.

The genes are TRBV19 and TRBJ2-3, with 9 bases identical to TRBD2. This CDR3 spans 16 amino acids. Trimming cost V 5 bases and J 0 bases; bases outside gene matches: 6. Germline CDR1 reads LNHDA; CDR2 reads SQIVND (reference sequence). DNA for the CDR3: TGTGCCAGTAGTTCCTCTAGCGGGACGAGCACAGATACGCAGTATTTT. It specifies CASSSSSGTSTDTQYF.

The DNA of the CDR3 is TGTGCCAGCACTCCGGACAGGGCTGGTCATCAGCCCCAGCATTTT. Protein sequence: CASTPDRAGHQPQHF. J is TRBJ1-5 and V is TRBV2; 8 nucleotides line up with TRBD1. In germline, CDR1 is SNHLY, CDR2 FYNNEI. This CDR3 is 15 amino acids long. V lost 7 bases, J lost 5 bases, and 10 bases stayed unmatched.

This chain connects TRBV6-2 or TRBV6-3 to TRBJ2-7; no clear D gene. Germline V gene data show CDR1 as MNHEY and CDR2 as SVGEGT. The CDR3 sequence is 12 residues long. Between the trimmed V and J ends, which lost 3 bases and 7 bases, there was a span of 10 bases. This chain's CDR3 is CASSYNTPEQYF. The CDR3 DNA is TGTGCCAGCAGTTATAACACCCCAGAGCAGTACTTC.

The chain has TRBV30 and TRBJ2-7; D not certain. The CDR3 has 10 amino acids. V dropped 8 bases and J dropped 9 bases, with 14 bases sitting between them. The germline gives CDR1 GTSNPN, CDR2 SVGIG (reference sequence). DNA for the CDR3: TGTGCCAGCCACCCCATTGGGCAGTACTTC. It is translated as CASHPIGQYF.

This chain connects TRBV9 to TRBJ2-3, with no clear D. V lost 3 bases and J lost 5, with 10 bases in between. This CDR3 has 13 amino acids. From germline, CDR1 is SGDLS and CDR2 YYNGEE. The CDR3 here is CASSEHLQDTQYF. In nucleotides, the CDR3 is TGTGCCAGCAGCGAGCACTTGCAAGATACGCAGTATTTT.

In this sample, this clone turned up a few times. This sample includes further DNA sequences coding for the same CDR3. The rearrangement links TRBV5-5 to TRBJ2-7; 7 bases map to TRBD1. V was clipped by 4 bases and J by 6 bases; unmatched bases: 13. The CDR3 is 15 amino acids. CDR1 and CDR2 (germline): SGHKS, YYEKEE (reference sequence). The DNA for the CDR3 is TGTGCCAGCAGCCCGCGACCGGACAGGTCGAGCGAGCAGTACTTC. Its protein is CASSPRPDRSSEQYF.

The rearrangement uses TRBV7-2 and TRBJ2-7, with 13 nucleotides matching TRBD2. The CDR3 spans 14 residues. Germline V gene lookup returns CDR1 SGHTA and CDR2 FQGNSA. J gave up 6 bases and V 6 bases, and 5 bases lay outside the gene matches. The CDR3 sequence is CASRRGTSGVEQYF. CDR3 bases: TGTGCCAGCAGAAGAGGGACTAGCGGGGTCGAGCAGTACTTC.

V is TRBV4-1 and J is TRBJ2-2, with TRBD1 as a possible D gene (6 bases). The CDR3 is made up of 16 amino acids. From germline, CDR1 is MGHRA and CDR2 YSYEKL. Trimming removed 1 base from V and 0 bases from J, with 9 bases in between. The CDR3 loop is CASSQGHRANTGELFF. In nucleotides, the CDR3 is TGCGCCAGCAGCCAAGGTCACAGGGCGAACACCGGGGAGCTGTTTTTT.

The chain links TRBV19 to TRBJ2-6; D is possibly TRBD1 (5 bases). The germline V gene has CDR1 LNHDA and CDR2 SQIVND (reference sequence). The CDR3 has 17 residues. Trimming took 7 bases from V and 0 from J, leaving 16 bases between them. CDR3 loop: CASNKDSGVSGANVLTF. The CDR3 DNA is TGTGCCAGTAATAAAGACAGTGGAGTCTCTGGGGCCAACGTCCTGACTTTC. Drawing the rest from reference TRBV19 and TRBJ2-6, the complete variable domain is DGGITQSPKYLFRKEGQNVTLSCEQNLNHDAMYWYRQDPGQGLRLIYYSQIVNDFQKGDIAEGYSVSREKKESFPLTVTSAQKNPTAFYLCASNKDSGVSGANVLTFGAGSRLTVL.

CDR3 residues: CASSYRGGVSLGEQYF. CDR3 sequence (DNA): TGTGCCAGCAGTTACCGCGGCGGCGTATCACTAGGCGAGCAGTACTTC. The chain carries TRBV6-2 or TRBV6-3 and TRBJ2-7; D might be TRBD2 (5 bases). Germline V gene lookup returns CDR1 MNHEY and CDR2 SVGEGT. The CDR3 length is 16 residues. Trimming left V 2 bases short and J 6 bases short, with 20 bases between.

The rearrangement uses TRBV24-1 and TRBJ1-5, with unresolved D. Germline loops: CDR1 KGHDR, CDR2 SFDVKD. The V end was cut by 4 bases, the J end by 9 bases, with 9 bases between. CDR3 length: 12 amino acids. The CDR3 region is CATSDHAGPQHF. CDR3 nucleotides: TGTGCCACCAGTGACCACGCGGGGCCCCAGCATTTT.

In DNA form, the CDR3 reads TGTGCCATCAGCCACGGACAGTTGAACACTGAAGCTTTCTTT. Translating gives CAISHGQLNTEAFF. V usage is TRBV10-3 and J usage is TRBJ1-1; D might be TRBD1 (6 bases). The CDR3 loop spans 14 amino acids. Per germline, CDR1 ENHRY and CDR2 SYGVKD. Trimming took off 6 bases at V and 0 bases at J, with 11 bases between the two ends.